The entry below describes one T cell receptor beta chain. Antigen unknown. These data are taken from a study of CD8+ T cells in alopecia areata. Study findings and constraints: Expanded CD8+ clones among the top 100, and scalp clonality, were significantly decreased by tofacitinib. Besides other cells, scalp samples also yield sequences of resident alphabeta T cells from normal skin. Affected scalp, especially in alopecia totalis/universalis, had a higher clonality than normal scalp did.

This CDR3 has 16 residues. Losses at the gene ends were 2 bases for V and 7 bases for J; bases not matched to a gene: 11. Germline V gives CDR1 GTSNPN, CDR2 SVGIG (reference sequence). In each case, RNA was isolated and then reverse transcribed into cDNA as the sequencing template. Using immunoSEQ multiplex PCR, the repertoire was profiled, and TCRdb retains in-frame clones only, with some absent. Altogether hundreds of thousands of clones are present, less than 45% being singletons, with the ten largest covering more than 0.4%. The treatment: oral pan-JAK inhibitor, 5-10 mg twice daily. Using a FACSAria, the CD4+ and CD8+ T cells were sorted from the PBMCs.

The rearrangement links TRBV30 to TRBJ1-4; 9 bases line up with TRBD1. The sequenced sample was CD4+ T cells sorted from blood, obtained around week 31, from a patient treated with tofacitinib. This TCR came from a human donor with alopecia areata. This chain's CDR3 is CAWSTGTGGTGEKLFF. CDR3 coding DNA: TGTGCCTGGAGTACCGGAACAGGGGGCACAGGTGAAAAACTGTTTTTT.